Each of the 32 T cell receptor beta chains below was sequenced from the same sample in a study of blood T cell repertoires in COVID-19. Libraries were prepared by immunoSEQ multiplex PCR; TCRdb keeps only in-frame clonotypes and omits some of them. The sample lists 270,000 or so clones; about 90% were seen once. The sample consisted of peripheral blood. The source of these receptors is a woman in her twenties or thirties with COVID-19, enrolled during active disease.

As to this clone: Other nucleotide sequences in the sample specify the same CDR3. The CDR3 region has the DNA TGTGCCAGCAGTTTCACTGTGAACACTGAAGCTTTCTTT. As protein: CASSFTVNTEAFF. The chain joins TRBV6-6 to TRBJ1-1; D unresolved. With 4 bases removed from V and 0 bases from J, the gap between germline ends came to 6 bases. Looked up from germline, CDR1 is MNHNY and CDR2 is SVGAGI (reference sequence). The CDR3 is 13 amino acids.

CDR3 loop: CASSPRQAVSGNTIYF. In DNA form, the CDR3 reads TGTGCCAGCTCACCACGTCAGGCTGTCTCTGGAAACACCATATATTTT. The rearrangement uses TRBV18 and TRBJ1-3; no definite D call. This CDR3 is 16 amino acids long. The germline CDR1 and CDR2 sequences are KGHSH and LQKENI. Trimming cost V 1 base and J 0 bases, with 10 bases left between them.

This clone was detected only once. This rearrangement joins TRBV10-1 to TRBJ2-2, with D unclear. V shed 8 bases and J shed 6 bases, with 16 bases lying between them. Germline V gives CDR1 WNHNN, CDR2 SYGVQD (reference sequence). The CDR3 is 14 amino acids. The CDR3 is CASAATIEAGELFF. The CDR3 DNA sequence: TGCGCCAGCGCGGCAACTATAGAGGCCGGGGAGCTGTTTTTT.

This chain uses TRBV7-9 with TRBJ2-7; a weak D match, TRBD2 (6 bases). The germline V and J ends were trimmed by 0 bases and 7 bases, with 13 bases remaining between them. The CDR3 loop spans 14 amino acids. The germline gives CDR1 SEHNR, CDR2 FQNEAQ (reference sequence). The CDR3 sequence: CASSLALGGFEQYF. The CDR3 DNA reads as TGTGCCAGCAGCTTAGCGCTCGGGGGATTTGAGCAGTACTTC.

The chain links TRBV6-6 to TRBJ1-2, with D tentatively TRBD1 (6 bases). Germline V lookup: CDR1 MNHNY, CDR2 SVGAGI (reference sequence). V shed 4 bases and J shed 4 bases, with 10 bases lying between them. The CDR3 is 13 amino acids. The CDR3 DNA is TGTGCCAGCAGTTGGACAGACCCCTATGGCTACACCTTC. Its protein product is CASSWTDPYGYTF.

V and J are TRBV7-2 and TRBJ2-6; TRBD1 is a possible D gene (5 bases). The CDR3 length is 17 residues. Germline V gives CDR1 SGHTA, CDR2 FQGNSA. V was clipped by 5 bases and J by 2 bases, with 16 bases between them. The CDR3 here is CASSEYRRGPGANVLTF. Written as DNA, the CDR3 is TGTGCCAGCAGCGAATACCGAAGGGGCCCTGGGGCCAACGTCCTGACTTTC.

The rearrangement links TRBV6-4 to TRBJ2-1; D is ambiguous. This CDR3 has 13 amino acids. V was cut by 3 bases and J by 9 bases, with 12 bases left in between. CDR1 is MRHNA and CDR2 is SNTAGT in the germline V gene. This chain's CDR3 is CASSEPPAREQFF. CDR3 sequence (DNA): TGTGCCAGCAGTGAACCCCCAGCGCGTGAGCAGTTCTTC.

The rearrangement joins TRBV19 to TRBJ1-6; tentative D call: TRBD1 (6 bases). Germline V gene sequence: CDR1 LNHDA, CDR2 SQIVND (reference sequence). The CDR3 is made up of 12 amino acids. Trimming shortened V by 5 bases and J by 11 bases, and 10 bases separated the two germline ends. CDR3 coding DNA: TGTGCCAGTAGTTCGGGGGGCGCACCCCTCCACTTT. Translated: CASSSGGAPLHF.

The gene calls are TRBV15 and TRBJ2-7; 9 nucleotides line up with TRBD2. J was trimmed by 5 bases and V by 0 bases; bases with no gene match: 11. This CDR3 region has 17 residues. Germline V gene sequence: CDR1 LNHNV, CDR2 YYDKDF (reference sequence). In DNA, the CDR3 is TGTGCCACCAGCAGAGAAATCGGGCGGGGGGGTACCAACGAGCAGTACTTC. Its translation: CATSREIGRGGTNEQYF.

V and J are TRBV30 and TRBJ1-2; D not resolved. Trimming took 5 bases from V and 3 from J, leaving 16 bases between them. The CDR3 runs to 14 residues. In germline, CDR1 is GTSNPN, CDR2 SVGIG (reference sequence). CDR3 bases: TGTGCCTGGGCCCGTGGAGAGAGACACTATGGCTACACCTTC. This gives the protein CAWARGERHYGYTF.

The chain has TRBV5-5 and TRBJ2-5, with 8 bases lining up with TRBD1. J lost 0 bases, V lost 4 bases, and 11 bases had no gene match. This CDR3 contains 17 residues. Germline V gene lookup returns CDR1 SGHKS and CDR2 YYEKEE (reference sequence). As DNA, the CDR3 is TGTGCCAGCAGCGTGGACAGGGTACATAAAAACCAAGAGACCCAGTACTTC. Translating gives CASSVDRVHKNQETQYF. Complete variable domain (other parts from reference TRBV5-5 and TRBJ2-5): DAGVTQSPTHLIKTRGQQVTLRCSPISGHKSVSWYQQVLGQGPQFIFQYYEKEERGRGNFPDRFSARQFPNYSSELNVNALLLGDSALYLCASSVDRVHKNQETQYFGPGTRLLVL.

This clone came up a few times. This chain links TRBV4-1 with TRBJ1-3; the D is unclear. This CDR3 region has 15 residues. Per germline, CDR1 MGHRA and CDR2 YSYEKL. V lost 1 base, J lost 0 bases, and 7 bases lay in between. The CDR3 loop is CASSQVGNSGNTIYF. In nucleotides, the CDR3 is TGCGCCAGCAGCCAAGTCGGGAACTCTGGAAACACCATATATTTT.

The chain joins TRBV13 to TRBJ1-1, with D possibly being TRBD1 (6 bases). V lost 3 bases, J lost 6 bases, and 14 bases lay in between. CDR1 PRHDT and CDR2 FYEKMQ come from the germline V gene (reference sequence). This CDR3 is 14 amino acids long. CDR3 sequence reads: CASSLWGSGAEAFF. For the CDR3, the DNA is TGTGCCAGCAGCTTGTGGGGGTCAGGGGCTGAAGCTTTCTTT.

The V and J genes are TRBV5-1 and TRBJ2-5; D might be TRBD2 (5 bases). The CDR3 length is 15 residues. Germline V CDR1 and CDR2: SGHRS, YFSETQ. Trimming took off 0 bases at V and 5 bases at J, with 14 bases between the two ends. CDR3 bases: TGCGCCAGCAGCTTGGGAGGGATGGGGTCCGAGACCCAGTACTTC. Translation: CASSLGGMGSETQYF.

This sequence joins TRBV5-5 and TRBJ2-7, with 10 bases matching TRBD2. This CDR3 contains 14 residues. Germline CDR1 and CDR2: SGHKS and YYEKEE (reference sequence). V lost 2 bases to trimming and J lost 3 bases; unmatched junction nucleotides: 2. The CDR3 reads CASSFLAGDYEQYF. CDR3 DNA sequence: TGTGCCAGCAGCTTCCTAGCGGGGGACTACGAGCAGTACTTC.

The DNA for the CDR3 is TGCGCCAGCAGCAGGGGTATGGGGGGACTAGGGTATGGCTACACCTTC. Translated, it gives CASSRGMGGLGYGYTF. The chain links TRBV4-1 to TRBJ1-2; possibly TRBD1 for D (5 bases). CDR3 length equals 16 residues. The germline gives CDR1 MGHRA, CDR2 YSYEKL. V was shortened by 5 bases and J by 5 bases, with 21 bases between the two germline ends.

This chain connects TRBV29-1 to TRBJ2-2; weak D call: TRBD2 (6 bases). The CDR3 runs 12 residues. V lost 3 bases and J 6 bases, leaving 8 bases between the germline ends. Germline CDR1 SQVTM, CDR2 ANQGSEA. The CDR3 sequence: CSVDREAGELFF. CDR3 sequence (DNA): TGCAGCGTTGATAGGGAGGCCGGGGAGCTGTTTTTT.

About this clone: This sample also contains other DNA sequences that code for the same CDR3. The gene calls are TRBV7-9 and TRBJ1-2; the D gene is possibly TRBD1 (5 bases). This CDR3 contains 14 residues. The ends were cut back, 1 base at V and 2 bases at J, with 8 bases in the middle. CDR1 and CDR2 from the germline V gene are SEHNR and FQNEAQ (reference sequence). For the CDR3, the DNA is TGTGCCAGCAGCTTAGGAACAGGAAACTATGGCTACACCTTC. Translated, it gives CASSLGTGNYGYTF.

The rearrangement joins TRBV18 to TRBJ1-2, with no clear D. Germline values: CDR1 KGHSH, CDR2 LQKENI. With 0 bases removed from V and 4 bases from J, the gap between germline ends came to 15 bases. There are 16 residues in the CDR3. The CDR3 is CASSPPSYGSGYGYTF. CDR3 bases: TGTGCCAGCTCACCACCGAGTTACGGCAGCGGCTATGGCTACACCTTC.

The chain joins TRBV5-1 to TRBJ2-3; TRBD1 aligns across 8 bases. Germline V gene lookup returns CDR1 SGHRS and CDR2 YFSETQ. CDR3 length equals 13 residues. The V gene end was trimmed by 3 bases and the J gene end by 6 bases; junction bases not matched to a gene: 3. CDR3 protein: CASSYYRGDTQYF. The CDR3 region has the DNA TGCGCCAGCAGCTATTACAGGGGGGATACGCAGTATTTT.

The rearrangement uses TRBV7-9 and TRBJ1-1; the D is unclear. The V gene lost 3 bases and the J gene lost 5 bases, with 10 bases spanning the gap. Germline lookup yields CDR1 SEHNR and CDR2 FQNEAQ (reference sequence). The CDR3 totals 13 residues. The CDR3 is CASSFSVETEAFF. CDR3 sequence (DNA): TGTGCCAGCAGCTTTAGCGTCGAAACTGAAGCTTTCTTT.

The chain couples TRBV4-2 to TRBJ1-2; D gene unclear. Germline values: CDR1 LGHNA, CDR2 YNFKEQ. The CDR3 runs 15 residues. Trimming left V 0 bases short and J 8 bases short, with 16 bases between. The CDR3 DNA sequence: TGTGCCAGCAGCCAAGACTGGGCAGAAAGATGGGGCTACACCTTC. It encodes CASSQDWAERWGYTF.

The chain couples TRBV5-6 to TRBJ1-2; D not certain. V lost 3 bases, J lost 4 bases, and 10 bases lay in between. Per germline, CDR1 SGHDT and CDR2 YYEEEE. This CDR3 has 13 amino acids. The CDR3 nucleotides read TGTGCCAGCAGCTCCGGGATGTCCTATGGCTACACCTTC. It codes for CASSSGMSYGYTF.

The chain is built from TRBV10-3 and TRBJ2-7; tentative D call: TRBD2 (5 bases). The V gene's germline CDR1 is ENHRY and CDR2 SYGVKD. V was clipped by 0 bases and J by 11 bases, with 20 bases between them. The CDR3 contains 15 residues. The CDR3 here is CAISESADSPTKEYF. The CDR3 DNA follows: TGTGCCATCAGTGAGTCCGCGGACTCACCTACGAAGGAGTACTTC.

This sequence joins TRBV12-5 and TRBJ2-3, with D perhaps matching TRBD2 (5 bases). V lost 2 bases, J lost 0 bases, and 18 bases lay in between. The CDR3 extends over 18 amino acids. Per germline, CDR1 LGHNT and CDR2 FRNRAP. As DNA, the CDR3 is TGTGCTAGTGGTTTGAACACGGTGAGGGCCCTCAGCACAGATACGCAGTATTTT. Translation gives CASGLNTVRALSTDTQYF. The full variable domain, completed using reference TRBV12-5 and TRBJ2-3, is DARVTQTPRHKVTEMGQEVTMRCQPILGHNTVFWYRQTMMQGLELLAYFRNRAPLDDSGMPKDRFSAEMPDATLATLKIQPSEPRDSAVYFCASGLNTVRALSTDTQYFGPGTRLTVL.

The rearrangement uses TRBV7-9 and TRBJ1-2; TRBD1 matches 8 bases. The CDR3 length is 14 residues. Trimming cost V 5 bases and J 6 bases; bases outside gene matches: 8. CDR1 and CDR2 (germline): SEHNR, FQNEAQ (reference sequence). The CDR3, as DNA: TGTGCCAGCAGCCCCCGGGACAGGCGAGATGGCTACACCTTC. Protein: CASSPRDRRDGYTF. Using reference TRBV7-9 and TRBJ1-2 for the parts outside the CDR3, the full variable domain is DTGVSQNPRHKITKRGQNVTFRCDPISEHNRLYWYRQTLGQGPEFLTYFQNEAQLEKSRLLSDRFSAERPKGSFSTLEIQRTEQGDSAMYLCASSPRDRRDGYTFGSGTRLTVV.

This chain links TRBV5-1 with TRBJ2-7, with D unclear. Trimming pared 0 bases from V and 4 bases from J, leaving 11 bases between. Germline loops: CDR1 SGHRS, CDR2 YFSETQ. This CDR3 spans 14 amino acids. The CDR3, as DNA: TGCGCCAGCAGCTTGGGGGCCCGCAGTTACGAGCAGTACTTC. Protein sequence: CASSLGARSYEQYF.

The rearrangement uses TRBV27 and TRBJ1-6; TRBD1 agrees at 8 bases. Germline CDR1 is MNHEY and CDR2 is SMNVEV (reference sequence). This CDR3 comprises 14 residues. V was pared by 3 bases and J by 10 bases, with 5 bases of the junction left unmatched. This CDR3 reads CASSLTGVESPLHF. The CDR3 DNA sequence: TGTGCCAGCAGTTTGACAGGGGTGGAGTCACCCCTCCACTTT.

The J gene is TRBJ2-7, the V gene TRBV3-1 (or the pseudogene TRBV3-2); 7 bases map to TRBD2. The CDR3 loop spans 13 amino acids. Trimming cost V 1 base and J 4 bases; bases outside gene matches: 1. CDR1 and CDR2 (germline): LGHDT, YNNKEL (reference sequence). CDR3 sequence reads: CASSQGEGYEQYF. The CDR3 nucleotides read TGTGCCAGCAGCCAAGGGGAGGGGTACGAGCAGTACTTC.

V gene TRBV2 combines with J gene TRBJ2-2; 7 nucleotides align to TRBD1. CDR1 and CDR2 (germline): SNHLY, FYNNEI. J gave up 5 bases and V 5 bases, and 11 bases lay outside the gene matches. The CDR3 spans 16 residues. The CDR3 here is CASSPYTGVWTGELFF. CDR3 nucleotide sequence: TGTGCCAGCAGTCCTTACACAGGGGTTTGGACCGGGGAGCTGTTTTTT. Filled out from reference TRBV2 and TRBJ2-2, the complete variable domain reads EPEVTQTPSHQVTQMGQEVILRCVPISNHLYFYWYRQILGQKVEFLVSFYNNEISEKSEIFDDQFSVERPDGSNFTLKIRSTKLEDSAMYFCASSPYTGVWTGELFFGEGSRLTVL.

As DNA, the CDR3 is TGCGCCAGCTGGGCCCCGGGGCAAGAGACCCAGTACTTC. Amino acid sequence: CASWAPGQETQYF. This chain connects TRBV5-1 to TRBJ2-5; tentative D call: TRBD2 (5 bases). The CDR3 is 13 amino acids. Trimming cost V 7 bases and J 2 bases, with 12 bases left between them. Germline loops: CDR1 SGHRS, CDR2 YFSETQ.

The chain uses TRBV3-1 (or the pseudogene TRBV3-2) and TRBJ1-3; D gene unclear. V lost 0 bases and J lost 4, with 13 bases in between. CDR3 length: 16 residues. The germline CDR1 and CDR2 sequences are LGHDT and YNNKEL (reference sequence). The CDR3 nucleotides are TGTGCCAGCAGCCAAGAGGCCAACGGACTCGGAAACACCATATATTTT. This sequence encodes CASSQEANGLGNTIYF.